The entry below describes one T cell receptor (beta chain). Its antigen remains unknown. This record comes from a study of radiotherapy plus CTLA-4 blockade in lung cancer. TCRdb's copy holds only in-frame clones and misses some; the assay was immunoSEQ multiplex PCR. The sample consists of tens of thousands of clones, more than 75% of them appearing once. Overall study findings and caveats: There was expansion of tumor-derived TCR clones in blood after radiotherapy plus ipilimumab.

Focal radiation with ipilimumab CTLA-4 blockade was given to patients with chemo-refractory metastatic non-small-cell lung cancer. The J segment lost 4 bases and the V segment lost 2 bases, leaving 3 bases of the junction unmatched. The CDR3 is made up of 14 amino acids. Looked up from germline, CDR1 is SGHRS and CDR2 is YFSETQ. The chain is built from TRBV5-1 and TRBJ2-7; 10 bases align to TRBD2. This sequence originates from a human donor with non-small cell lung cancer who had stable disease on radiotherapy plus ipilimumab. The material was peripheral blood, obtained from a patient treated with radiotherapy plus ipilimumab. DNA for the CDR3: TGCGCCAGCAGCTTATTGACTAGCGGGTACGAGCAGTACTTC. Translating it yields CASSLLTSGYEQYF.